This TCR beta chain was observed in a study of OX40 agonist ivuxolimab in advanced cancers. Overall study: Every patient in dose escalation had hepatocellular carcinoma, melanoma, renal cell or head and neck cancer. Prior anti-PD-1, anti-PD-L1 or anti-CTLA-4 therapy did not bar entry, and about 40% had some. Points from the study as a whole: On average, CD8+ T cells showed a greater number of expanded clones than CD4+.

This CDR3 region has 15 residues. Trimming removed 3 bases from V and 1 base from J; junction bases left unmatched: 2. Germline-derived CDR1 and CDR2 are SGHTS and YDEGEE. Details on this clone: Its antigen is undetermined.

Repertoires were generated with immunoSEQ multiplex PCR, while TCRdb's copy carries only in-frame clones and drops some. The sample yields fewer than 40,000 clones, approximately 80% seen once. A history of autoimmune disease or systemic immunosuppression excluded patients. This TCR was sampled from an adult with an advanced solid tumor such as melanoma, head and neck, liver or kidney cancer. The sample was CD4+ or CD8+ T cells sorted from blood, taken in a trial of the OX40 agonist ivuxolimab. This chain links TRBV5-8 with TRBJ1-1; TRBD1 matches at 11 bases. The CDR3 loop reads CASSSGQGANTEAFF. CDR3 DNA sequence: TGTGCCAGCAGCTCAGGACAGGGGGCGAACACTGAAGCTTTCTTT.